This T cell receptor (beta chain) was captured in a study of T cells in Graves' hyperthyroidism and ophthalmopathy. In the study overall: Before any treatment, at initial diagnosis, peripheral blood was collected. Study-wide results and limits: Most expanded thyroid clonotypes above 0.001 also appeared in blood.

TCR beta CDR3 region amplification was performed from RNA transcripts. HTBI primers were used for first-round RT-PCR of the TCR CDR3. In TCRdb, the multiplex PCR reads were re-called with MiXCR into one record per CDR3 protein. The sample shows 400,000 to 600,000 distinct CDR3 sequences, 16% of them seen only once. This clonotype was observed at least ten times. Its specificity is unknown. In making diagnoses, clinical symptoms, serum thyroxine and TRAb, thyroid ultrasound and orbital computed tomography were all used. The sequence was collected from a woman aged 25 to 45 with Graves' ophthalmopathy. The sample comprised blood.

The CDR3 DNA reads as TGTGCCAGCAGCTTACTTGGGGGTCCAGATACGCAGTATTTT. It codes for CASSLLGGPDTQYF. V usage is TRBV7-6 and J usage is TRBJ2-3, with D tentatively TRBD1 or TRBD2 (5 bases each). The V gene lost 2 bases and the J gene lost 4 bases, with 10 bases spanning the gap. Germline CDR1 and CDR2: SGHVS and FNYEAQ. The CDR3 length is 14 residues.